This TCR beta chain was obtained from a study of T cells in Graves' hyperthyroidism and ophthalmopathy. This clonotype was observed many times. For ophthalmopathy patients, the Clinical Activity Score was at least 3 and the NOSPECS grade at least 4; duration was under 3 months. This CDR3 is 13 amino acids long. V lost 5 bases and J 3 bases, leaving 11 bases between the germline ends. Germline V gene lookup returns CDR1 LNHDA and CDR2 SQIVND (reference sequence). Amplified regions were TCR beta CDR3 sequences from RNA transcripts. RT-PCR in the first round (using the HTBI primer set) targeted the TCR CDR3. A single record per CDR3 protein comes from TCRdb applying MiXCR to the multiplex PCR reads. Seen here are fewer than 350,000 distinct CDR3 sequences, 15% to 20% observed once, and the top ten hold around a sixth.

This TCR derives from a woman in her 40s with Graves' ophthalmopathy. The sample was blood. The chain joins TRBV19 to TRBJ2-7, with D perhaps matching TRBD1 or TRBD2 (5 bases each). The CDR3 region has the DNA TGTGCCAGTAGTGAGTCGAGGGGCTACGAGCAGTACTTC. Encoded protein: CASSESRGYEQYF.